The 3 T cell receptor beta chains presented below share a single source sample, sequenced in a study of Ad26.COV2.S vaccination and SARS-CoV-2 variants. Generated by immunoSEQ multiplex PCR, the TCRdb table keeps only in-frame clones and is missing some. The sample has about 460,000 clones, about 89% seen once. As for treatment: 15 to 20 received Ad26.COV2.S at low or high dose, single or two shots; about 5 received placebo; per-sample allocation not given. Each sample was drawn 63 days after the first injection (of vaccine or placebo). The sample consisted of peripheral blood, taken in a trial of Ad26.COV2.S vaccine versus placebo. These receptors were taken from a person aged 18-65 years who received the Ad26.COV2.S COVID-19 vaccine or a placebo.

The chain combines TRBV3-1 (or the pseudogene TRBV3-2) with TRBJ1-3, with D possibly TRBD1 on 6 matching bases. This CDR3 region has 16 residues. The V and J ends lost 0 bases and 2 bases respectively, with 11 bases between them. Germline CDR1 LGHDT, CDR2 YNNKEL (reference sequence). This CDR3 reads CASSQDTGHAGNTIYF. CDR3 nucleotides: TGTGCCAGCAGCCAAGATACAGGGCACGCTGGAAACACCATATATTTT.

The rearrangement links TRBV2 to TRBJ1-5; TRBD1 might be the D (5 bases). This CDR3 contains 12 residues. Trimming removed 5 bases at V and 7 bases at J, with 9 bases between. The germline gives CDR1 SNHLY, CDR2 FYNNEI. The CDR3 region is CASSYKGQPQHF. The CDR3 bases are TGTGCCAGCAGTTACAAGGGGCAGCCCCAGCATTTT.

This chain joins TRBV6-2 or TRBV6-3 and TRBJ2-1; 14 nucleotides match TRBD2. CDR1 and CDR2 from the germline V gene are MNHEY and SVGEGT. V lost 5 bases and J lost 3; bases outside the gene matches: 6. The CDR3 runs 17 residues. CDR3 sequence: CASSHLGLAGGYNEQFF. Here the CDR3 DNA reads TGTGCCAGCAGTCACCTAGGACTAGCGGGAGGCTACAATGAGCAGTTCTTC.